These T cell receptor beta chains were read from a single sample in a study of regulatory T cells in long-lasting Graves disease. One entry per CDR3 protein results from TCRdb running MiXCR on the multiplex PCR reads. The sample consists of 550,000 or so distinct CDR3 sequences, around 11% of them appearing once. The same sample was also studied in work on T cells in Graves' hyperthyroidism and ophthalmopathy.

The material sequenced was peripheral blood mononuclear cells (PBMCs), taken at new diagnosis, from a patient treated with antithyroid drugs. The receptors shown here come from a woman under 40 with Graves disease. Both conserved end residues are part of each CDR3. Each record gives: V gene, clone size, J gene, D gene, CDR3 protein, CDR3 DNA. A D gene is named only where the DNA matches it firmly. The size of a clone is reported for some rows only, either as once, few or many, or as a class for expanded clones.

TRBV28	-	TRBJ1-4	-	CASSRASWGEKLFF	TGTGCCAGCAGTCGGGCCTCATGGGGTGAAAAACTGTTTTTT
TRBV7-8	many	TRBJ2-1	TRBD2	CASSRDEAGAALDEQFF	TGTGCCAGCAGCCGCGACGAAGCGGGAGCTGCGCTCGATGAGCAGTTCTTC
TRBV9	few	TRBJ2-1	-	CASSVVDANNEQFF	TGTGCCAGCAGCGTAGTTGACGCAAACAATGAGCAGTTCTTC
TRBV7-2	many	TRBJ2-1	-	CASSLESTASYNEQFF	TGTGCCAGCAGCTTAGAGTCGACGGCCTCCTACAATGAGCAGTTCTTC
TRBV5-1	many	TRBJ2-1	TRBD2	CASSPGLAGGYSYNEQFF	TGCGCCAGCAGCCCGGGACTAGCGGGAGGGTATTCCTACAATGAGCAGTTCTTC
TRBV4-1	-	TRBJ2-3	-	CASSQDRGVAGSLDTQYF	TGCGCCAGCAGCCAAGACAGGGGGGTAGCGGGATCTCTAGATACGCAGTATTTT
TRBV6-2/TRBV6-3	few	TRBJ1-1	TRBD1	CASSGDRGRTEAFF	TGTGCCAGCAGTGGGGACAGGGGCCGTACTGAAGCTTTCTTT
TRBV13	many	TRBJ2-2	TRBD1	CASSLDRGFGGELFF	TGTGCCAGCAGCCTCGACAGGGGGTTTGGCGGGGAGCTGTTTTTT
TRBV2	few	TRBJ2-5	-	CASSPGRGRKETQYF	TGTGCCAGCAGCCCGGGACGGGGGCGTAAGGAGACCCAGTACTTC
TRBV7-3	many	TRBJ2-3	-	CASSLYSGTDTQYF	TGTGCCAGCAGCTTATATAGCGGCACAGATACGCAGTATTTT
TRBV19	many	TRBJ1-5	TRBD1	CASSLQGAPDQPQHF	TGTGCCAGTAGTTTACAGGGGGCGCCGGATCAGCCCCAGCATTTT
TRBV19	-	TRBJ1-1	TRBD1	CASSIGQGGTNTEAFF	TGTGCCAGTAGTATCGGGCAGGGGGGTACGAACACTGAAGCTTTCTTT
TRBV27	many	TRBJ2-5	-	CASSLRGVRETQYF	TGTGCCAGCAGTTTACGCGGGGTTCGGGAGACCCAGTACTTC
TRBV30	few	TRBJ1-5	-	CAWKLGNQPQHF	TGTGCCTGGAAACTGGGAAATCAGCCCCAGCATTTT
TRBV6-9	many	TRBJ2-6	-	CASSYRTEAVSGANVLTF	TGTGCCAGCAGTTATCGGACGGAAGCAGTCTCTGGGGCCAACGTCCTGACTTTC
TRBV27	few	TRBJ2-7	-	CASLDYKTYEQYF	TGTGCCAGCCTGGACTATAAAACCTACGAGCAGTACTTC
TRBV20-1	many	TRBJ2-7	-	CSARDWGDGNYEQYF	TGCAGTGCTAGAGATTGGGGGGACGGGAACTACGAGCAGTACTTC
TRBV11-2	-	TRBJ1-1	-	CASSLGGVATEAFF	TGTGCCAGCAGCCTAGGGGGGGTTGCCACTGAAGCTTTCTTT
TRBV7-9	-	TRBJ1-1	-	CASRPASSLNTEALF	TGCGCCAGCAGACCCGCGAGCAGCTTGAACACTGAAGCTCTCTTT
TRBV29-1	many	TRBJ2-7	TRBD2	CSVTVRLAGVKDEQYF	TGCAGCGTCACCGTAAGACTAGCGGGAGTTAAGGACGAGCAGTACTTC
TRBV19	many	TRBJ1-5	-	CASSIGGIGVGNQPQHF	TGTGCCAGTAGTATAGGGGGTATTGGGGTAGGCAATCAGCCCCAGCATTTT
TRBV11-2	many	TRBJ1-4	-	CASSLGSTNEKLFF	TGTGCCAGCAGCTTGGGCTCAACTAATGAAAAACTGTTTTTT
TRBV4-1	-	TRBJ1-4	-	CASSQGVTNEKLFF	TGCGCCAGCAGCCAAGGAGTGACTAATGAAAAACTGTTTTTT
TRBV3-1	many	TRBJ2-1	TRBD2	CASTVAGLGGEQFF	TGTGCCAGCACCGTAGCGGGGCTAGGTGGTGAGCAGTTCTTC
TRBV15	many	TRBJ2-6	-	CATSRGLAGANVLTF	TGTGCCACCAGCAGAGGGTTGGCTGGGGCCAACGTCCTGACTTTC
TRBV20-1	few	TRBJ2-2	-	CSARGLRAATGELFF	TGCAGTGCTAGAGGTTTGAGGGCAGCCACCGGGGAGCTGTTTTTT
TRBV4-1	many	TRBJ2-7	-	CASSHPPGGGEEQYF	TGCGCCAGCAGCCACCCCCCCGGCGGAGGGGAGGAGCAGTACTTC
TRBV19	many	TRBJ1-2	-	CASSIWTANYGYTF	TGTGCCAGTAGTATTTGGACAGCTAACTATGGCTACACCTTC
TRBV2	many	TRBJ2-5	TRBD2	CASSETLPGLVGKKETQYF	TGTGCCAGCAGTGAAACACTACCGGGACTAGTGGGGAAAAAAGAGACCCAGTACTTC
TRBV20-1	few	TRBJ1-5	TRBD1	CSATEQGASQPQHF	TGCAGTGCTACGGAACAGGGGGCTTCTCAGCCCCAGCATTTT
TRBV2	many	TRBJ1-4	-	CASRGYNEKLFF	TGTGCCAGCAGGGGTTATAATGAAAAACTGTTTTTT
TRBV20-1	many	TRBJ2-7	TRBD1	CSARAQGQKQYF	TGCAGTGCTAGAGCACAGGGACAGAAGCAGTACTTC
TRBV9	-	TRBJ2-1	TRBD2	CASSVIAGGPSNEQFF	TGTGCCAGCAGCGTAATAGCGGGAGGGCCCTCGAATGAGCAGTTCTTC
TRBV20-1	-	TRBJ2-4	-	CSARDRGASGSLVAKNIQYF	TGCAGTGCTAGGGACAGGGGGGCTAGCGGGAGTTTGGTAGCCAAAAACATTCAGTACTTC
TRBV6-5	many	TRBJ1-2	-	CASSWDSTGYGYTF	TGTGCCAGCAGTTGGGATTCGACCGGCTATGGCTACACCTTC
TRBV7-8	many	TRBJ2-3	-	CASSLAGWGTDTQYF	TGTGCCAGCAGCTTAGCGGGGTGGGGCACAGATACGCAGTATTTT
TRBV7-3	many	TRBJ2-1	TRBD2	CASSLPGLAGGEQFF	TGTGCCAGCAGCTTGCCGGGACTAGCGGGAGGCGAGCAGTTCTTC
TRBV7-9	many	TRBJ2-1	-	CASTDSGPPNYNEQFF	TGTGCCAGCACCGACTCGGGCCCCCCGAACTACAATGAGCAGTTCTTC
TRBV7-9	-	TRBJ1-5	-	CASSPDSSQPQHF	TGTGCCAGCAGCCCAGACAGCAGCCAGCCCCAGCATTTT
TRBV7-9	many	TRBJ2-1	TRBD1	CASSSPRVAPGTGTYNEQFF	TGTGCCAGCAGCTCTCCCCGTGTAGCTCCCGGGACAGGGACCTACAATGAGCAGTTCTTC
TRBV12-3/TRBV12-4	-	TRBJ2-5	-	CASSLWSVVQETQYF	TGTGCCAGCAGTTTATGGTCGGTGGTTCAAGAGACCCAGTACTTC
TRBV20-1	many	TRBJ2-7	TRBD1	CSASGTGSSYEQYF	TGCAGTGCTAGTGGGACAGGGAGCTCCTACGAGCAGTACTTC